The following is a T cell receptor (beta chain) sequence with its context. Germline V gene sequence: CDR1 LNHDA, CDR2 SQIVND (reference sequence). Deletions cut 3 bases from V and 0 bases from J, with 15 bases between. The length of the CDR3 is 17 residues. The source of the sample is a study of cytomegalovirus exposure and HLA in healthy donors. Primers included in the PCR were 60 Vbeta and 13 Jbeta primers. Using immunoSEQ multiplex PCR, the repertoire was profiled, and TCRdb retains in-frame clones only, with some absent. The table has approximately 190,000 clones, roughly 80% seen once. The chain couples TRBV19 to TRBJ1-5; D is perhaps TRBD1 (5 bases). Sequenced material: PBMCs. This receptor was taken from a woman aged 18-29 years in good health and CMV-seronegative. CDR3 region: CASSIVDSAYSNQPQHF. The DNA for the CDR3 is TGTGCCAGTAGTATCGTCGACAGTGCATATAGCAATCAGCCCCAGCATTTT.